Below are 14 T cell receptor beta chains sequenced from a single sample in a study of blood T cell repertoires in COVID-19. Clones were sequenced by immunoSEQ multiplex PCR, and TCRdb holds only the in-frame ones, with some missing. The data show 100,000 to 150,000 clones, just over 85% seen once. Sequencing was carried out using peripheral blood. These receptors were obtained from a woman aged 50 to 60 with active or convalescent COVID-19.

J is TRBJ2-7 and V is TRBV5-1, with TRBD2 matching over 7 bases. V lost 5 bases to trimming and J lost 2 bases; unmatched junction nucleotides: 7. Per the germline V gene, CDR1 is SGHRS and CDR2 is YFSETQ. This CDR3 has 14 amino acids. The DNA of the CDR3 is TGCGCCAGCAGGGGGGGGACGGGCCCCTACGAGCAGTACTTC. As protein: CASRGGTGPYEQYF.

This chain's CDR3 is CASSAQGPETQYF. In DNA, the CDR3 is TGTGCCAGCAGCGCTCAGGGTCCAGAGACCCAGTACTTC. The chain carries TRBV5-5 and TRBJ2-5, with D maybe TRBD1 (5 bases). The length of the CDR3 is 13 residues. V lost 4 bases and J 4 bases, leaving 11 bases between the germline ends. CDR1 SGHKS and CDR2 YYEKEE come from the germline V gene (reference sequence).

This clone came up once. The rearrangement joins TRBV16 to TRBJ2-1; 11 nucleotides align to TRBD2. This CDR3 has 16 residues. Germline V gives CDR1 KGHSY, CDR2 FQNENV. The V and J ends lost 7 bases and 9 bases, in that order; junction bases with no gene match: 14. This CDR3 reads CASNQGGTSGGGEQFF. In nucleotides, the CDR3 is TGTGCCAGCAACCAGGGGGGGACTAGCGGCGGAGGTGAGCAGTTCTTC.

The chain has TRBV5-1 and TRBJ2-5, with D perhaps TRBD2 (6 bases). V dropped 2 bases and J dropped 4 bases, with 12 bases sitting between them. CDR1 and CDR2 (germline): SGHRS, YFSETQ. CDR3 length: 14 amino acids. The CDR3 sequence is CASSLELAGETQYF. DNA for the CDR3: TGCGCCAGCAGCTTAGAACTAGCTGGAGAGACCCAGTACTTC.

V usage is TRBV18 and J usage is TRBJ2-7; the D is unclear. Germline assignment: CDR1 KGHSH and CDR2 LQKENI. Trimming took off 2 bases at V and 2 bases at J, with 4 bases between the two ends. CDR3 length: 12 residues. CDR3 in DNA: TGTGCCAGCTCACCATCTACCTACGAGCAGTACTTC. Amino acids: CASSPSTYEQYF. Together with reference TRBV18 and TRBJ2-7, the CDR3 gives the full variable domain: NAGVMQNPRHLVRRRGQEARLRCSPMKGHSHVYWYRQLPEEGLKFMVYLQKENIIDESGMPKERFSAEFPKEGPSILRIQQVVRGDSAAYFCASSPSTYEQYFGPGTRLTVT.

V usage is TRBV10-3 and J usage is TRBJ2-3, with 11 bases lining up with TRBD2. Unmatched junction bases numbered 4, after V lost 10 bases and J lost 1 base. The germline V gene encodes CDR1 ENHRY and CDR2 SYGVKD. This CDR3 contains 14 residues. This chain's CDR3 is CATGTSGRTDTQYF. The CDR3 DNA sequence: TGTGCCACCGGGACTAGCGGCCGCACAGATACGCAGTATTTT.

Comments on this clone: The same CDR3 arises from other DNA sequences in this sample as well. CDR3 nucleotides: TGCAGCGTTCGGACAGGGACTAATTCACCCCTCCACTTT. It specifies CSVRTGTNSPLHF. The chain recombines TRBV29-1 with TRBJ1-6, with 8 positions matching TRBD1. Germline CDR1 reads SQVTM; CDR2 reads ANQGSEA. The J segment lost 6 bases and the V segment lost 5 bases, leaving 3 bases of the junction unmatched. There are 13 residues in the CDR3.

The chain uses TRBV5-6 and TRBJ1-5; no firm D call. Germline V gives CDR1 SGHDT, CDR2 YYEEEE. V was pared by 0 bases and J by 3 bases, with 7 bases between. The CDR3 has 14 amino acids. The CDR3 region has the DNA TGTGCCAGCAGCTTGGGCCAGTTCAATCAGCCCCAGCATTTT. Protein: CASSLGQFNQPQHF.

This sequence joins TRBV6-6 and TRBJ1-1, with unresolved D. V gave up 3 bases and J gave up 0 bases, with 14 bases separating them. The V gene's germline CDR1 is MNHNY and CDR2 SVGAGI (reference sequence). The CDR3 contains 16 residues. The CDR3, as DNA: TGTGCCAGCAGTTATTACGGGGTCGGGGTGAACACTGAAGCTTTCTTT. The encoded protein is CASSYYGVGVNTEAFF.

As for this clone: The CDR3 end shows no conserved phenylalanine or tryptophan, and so a read error is likely. The genes are TRBV7-9 and TRBJ2-7; D might be TRBD2 (5 bases). CDR1 is SEHNR, CDR2 FQNEAQ, per germline (reference sequence). The V end was cut by 1 base, the J end by 5 bases, with 12 bases between. The CDR3 sequence is 14 residues long. The CDR3 DNA is TGTGCCAGCAGCTTAGGGAGGAACGTCGACGAGCAGTACCTC. Translation gives CASSLGRNVDEQYL.

The rearrangement joins TRBV19 to TRBJ2-3; TRBD2 matches 8 bases. Unmatched junction bases numbered 4, after V lost 1 base and J lost 4 bases. Germline CDR1 reads LNHDA; CDR2 reads SQIVND (reference sequence). This CDR3 is built from 15 residues. The CDR3 region has the DNA TGTGCCAGTAGTATAGCGGGAGGGCCCTCAGATACGCAGTATTTT. Translation gives CASSIAGGPSDTQYF.

This chain uses TRBV4-3 with TRBJ2-3; D gene ambiguous. The CDR3 consists of 15 residues. Germline CDR1 and CDR2: LGHNA and YSLEER. V shed 0 bases and J shed 4 bases, with 11 bases lying between them. The CDR3 loop is CASSQDPNRPDTQYF. The CDR3 bases are TGCGCCAGCAGCCAAGACCCTAATCGCCCAGATACGCAGTATTTT.

This clone was observed many times. The rearrangement uses TRBV28 and TRBJ1-1, with TRBD1 matching over 8 bases. Trimming at V came to 4 bases and at J to 6 bases, leaving 16 bases not matched to a gene. CDR1 MDHEN and CDR2 SYDVKM come from the germline V gene. The CDR3 runs to 17 residues. CDR3 DNA: TGTGCCAGCAGTTCCCCCCTTACCGGGACAGGAGGGGCTGAAGCTTTCTTT. As protein: CASSSPLTGTGGAEAFF.

This chain links TRBV15 with TRBJ1-2; TRBD1 agrees at 10 bases. Germline CDR1 and CDR2: LNHNV and YYDKDF (reference sequence). CDR3 length: 17 residues. V gave up 1 base and J gave up 1 base; unmatched junction bases: 6. CDR3 coding DNA: TGTGCCACCAGCAGAGGGGGACAGGGGTTAATTAACTATGGCTACACCTTC. Its translation: CATSRGGQGLINYGYTF.